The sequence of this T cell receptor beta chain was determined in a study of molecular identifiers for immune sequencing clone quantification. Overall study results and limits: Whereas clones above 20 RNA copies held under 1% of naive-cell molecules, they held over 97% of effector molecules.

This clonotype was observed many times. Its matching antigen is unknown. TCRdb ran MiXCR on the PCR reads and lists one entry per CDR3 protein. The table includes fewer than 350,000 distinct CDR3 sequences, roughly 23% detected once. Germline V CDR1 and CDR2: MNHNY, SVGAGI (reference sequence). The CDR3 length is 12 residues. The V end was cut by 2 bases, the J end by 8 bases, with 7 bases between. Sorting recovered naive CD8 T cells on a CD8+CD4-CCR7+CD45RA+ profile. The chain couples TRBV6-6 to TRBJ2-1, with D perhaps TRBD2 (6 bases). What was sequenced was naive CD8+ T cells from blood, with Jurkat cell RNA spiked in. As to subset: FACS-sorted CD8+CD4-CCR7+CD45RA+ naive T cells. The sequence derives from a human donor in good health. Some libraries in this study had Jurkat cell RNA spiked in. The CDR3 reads CASSYGRYEQFF. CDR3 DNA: TGTGCCAGCAGTTACGGGAGGTATGAGCAGTTCTTC.